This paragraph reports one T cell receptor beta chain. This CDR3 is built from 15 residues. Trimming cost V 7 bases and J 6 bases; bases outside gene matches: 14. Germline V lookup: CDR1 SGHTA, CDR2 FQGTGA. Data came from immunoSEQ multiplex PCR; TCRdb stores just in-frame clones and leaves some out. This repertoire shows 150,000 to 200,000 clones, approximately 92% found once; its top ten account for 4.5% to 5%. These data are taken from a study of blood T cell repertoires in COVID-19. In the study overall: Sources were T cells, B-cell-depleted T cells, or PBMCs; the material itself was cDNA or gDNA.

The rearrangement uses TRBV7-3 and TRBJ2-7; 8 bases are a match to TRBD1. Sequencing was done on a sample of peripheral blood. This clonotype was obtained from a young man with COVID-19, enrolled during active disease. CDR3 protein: CASTLLRTGLGEQYF. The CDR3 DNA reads TGTGCCAGCACCCTACTCCGGACAGGGCTAGGCGAGCAGTACTTC.